A single sample gave rise to the 7 T cell receptor beta chains below, sequenced in a study of CD8 T cells in Susac syndrome. Random hexamers primed reverse transcription of about 0.45 to 1 ug RNA. TCRdb processed the immunoSEQ multiplex PCR reads anew with MiXCR; each CDR3 protein has one entry. Among about 200,000 distinct CDR3 sequences listed, nearly 95% were seen once. The sample comprised CD4+ T cells from PBMCs. The receptors shown here come from a human donor with multiple sclerosis.

The sample holds a few counts of this clonotype. The gene calls are TRBV6-5 and TRBJ1-1, with unresolved D. Per the germline V gene, CDR1 is MNHEY and CDR2 is SVGAGI. Trimming removed 2 bases from V and 3 bases from J, with 7 bases in between. The CDR3 spans 13 residues. The CDR3 region has the DNA TGTGCCAGCAGTTACGGTAGGGACACTGAAGCTTTCTTT. The encoded protein is CASSYGRDTEAFF.

This chain connects TRBV4-2 to TRBJ2-5; weak D call: TRBD2 (6 bases). Germline V lookup: CDR1 LGHNA, CDR2 YNFKEQ. The CDR3 runs to 14 residues. V dropped 1 base and J dropped 5 bases, with 11 bases sitting between them. The CDR3, as DNA: TGTGCCAGCAGCCAAGTGGGGGGACCCGAGACCCAGTACTTC. Protein product: CASSQVGGPETQYF.

V gene TRBV5-1 combines with J gene TRBJ1-2; no clear D gene. The CDR3 loop spans 18 amino acids. Looked up from germline, CDR1 is SGHRS and CDR2 is YFSETQ. The V gene lost 4 bases and the J gene lost 1 base, with 23 bases spanning the gap. The CDR3 coding sequence is TGCGCCAGCAGCCCGTCCGGCGGCCTCCTAGCTATTAACTATGGCTACACCTTC. Encoded protein: CASSPSGGLLAINYGYTF.

This clonotype was recorded once. The V call is TRBV20-1, the J call TRBJ2-5; D uncertain. This CDR3 comprises 12 residues. Deletions cut 3 bases from V and 2 bases from J, with 7 bases between. Germline-derived CDR1 and CDR2 are DFQATT and SNEGSKA (reference sequence). The CDR3, as DNA: TGCAGTGCTAGTGGCTCACAAGAGACCCAGTACTTC. Encoded protein: CSASGSQETQYF.

The V gene is TRBV27, the J gene TRBJ2-5; D might be TRBD2 (6 bases). Trimming removed 7 bases from V and 5 bases from J, with 17 bases in between. The germline V gene has CDR1 MNHEY and CDR2 SMNVEV (reference sequence). The CDR3 spans 14 residues. CDR3 sequence (DNA): TGTGCCAGCATCAGGCGGACTATTGGGGAGACCCAGTACTTC. Translated: CASIRRTIGETQYF.

V is TRBV30 and J is TRBJ1-5; no definite D call. CDR3 length: 14 amino acids. The V end was cut by 3 bases, the J end by 0 bases, with 9 bases between. CDR1 and CDR2 from the germline V gene are GTSNPN and SVGIG (reference sequence). The CDR3 DNA is TGTGCCTGGAGCCGTACAGTTAGCAATCAGCCCCAGCATTTT. This sequence encodes CAWSRTVSNQPQHF.

The chain employs TRBV20-1 and TRBJ2-2; D is possibly TRBD1 (5 bases). Germline lookup yields CDR1 DFQATT and CDR2 SNEGSKA (reference sequence). The ends were cut back, 2 bases at V and 3 bases at J, with 7 bases in the middle. The CDR3 sequence is 13 residues long. The CDR3 loop reads CSARSQDTGELFF. In DNA, the CDR3 is TGCAGTGCTAGATCACAGGACACCGGGGAGCTGTTTTTT.